These T cell receptor beta chains were read from a single sample in a study of regulatory T cells in long-lasting Graves disease. A single record per CDR3 protein comes from TCRdb applying MiXCR to the multiplex PCR reads. The repertoire consists of about 420,000 distinct CDR3 sequences, with roughly 17% occurring once and the leading ten covering roughly 23%. The same sample was also studied in work on T cells in Graves' hyperthyroidism and ophthalmopathy.

Here the sequenced sample was peripheral blood mononuclear cells (PBMCs), taken at new diagnosis, from a patient treated with antithyroid drugs. These receptors were taken from a woman between 18 and 29 years old with Graves disease. Each CDR3 is given with its conserved first and last residue. A D gene is named only where the DNA matches it firmly. Only some rows state a clone size, as once, few, many or a class for expanded clones.

D gene,clone size,V gene,CDR3 length,J gene,CDR3 DNA,CDR3 protein
TRBD1,few,TRBV7-8,15,TRBJ1-5,TGTGCCAGCAGCTTGCGGGACAGGGTAATTCAGCCCCAGCATTTT,CASSLRDRVIQPQHF
TRBD2,many,TRBV11-2,15,TRBJ2-1,TGTGCCAGCAGCTTTCTAGCGGGAGGCCACAATGAGCAGTTCTTC,CASSFLAGGHNEQFF
TRBD1,NA,TRBV25-1,11,TRBJ1-1,TGTGCCAGTAACAGGGGGACTGAAGCTTTCTTT,CASNRGTEAFF
NA,many,TRBV3-1,12,TRBJ1-2,TGTGCCAGCAGCCAGGGGGCCTATGGCTACACCTTC,CASSQGAYGYTF
TRBD2,many,TRBV20-1,16,TRBJ2-7,TGCAGTGCTACGCATTTAGCGGGAGAAGTGACCTACGAGCAGTACTTC,CSATHLAGEVTYEQYF
TRBD2,many,TRBV24-1,17,TRBJ2-5,TGTGCCACCAGTGACCCCCGCGGCCTAGCGGGACAAGAGTCCCAGTACTTC,CATSDPRGLAGQESQYF
TRBD1,many,TRBV20-1,15,TRBJ2-5,TGCAGTGCTCCCCGGGACAGGGCAACCCAAGAGACCCAGTACTTC,CSAPRDRATQETQYF
TRBD1,NA,TRBV4-2,18,TRBJ1-6,TGTGCCAGCAGCCAAGATCCCTCAGGGACAGGTCTTTCTTCACCCCTCCACTTT,CASSQDPSGTGLSSPLHF
TRBD2,few,TRBV12-3/TRBV12-4,13,TRBJ2-1,TGTGCCAGCAGTTTAGCCATGTTTGGGGGGGAGTTCTTC,CASSLAMFGGEFF
NA,NA,TRBV15,18,TRBJ2-6,TGTGCCACCTCTGGACGACTACCGCGGAGAGGGGGGGCCAACGTCCTGACTTTC,CATSGRLPRRGGANVLTF
NA,NA,TRBV10-3,12,TRBJ2-7,TGTGCCATCAGTGACCAGACCTACGAGCAGTACTTC,CAISDQTYEQYF
TRBD1,many,TRBV12-3/TRBV12-4,14,TRBJ1-2,TGTGCCAGCAGAGAGACAGGGGCTAACTATGGCTACACCTTC,CASRETGANYGYTF
TRBD2,NA,TRBV7-2,16,TRBJ2-2,TGTGCCAGCAGCTTATTGGGTGCGGGAGTTACCGGGGAGCTGTTTTTT,CASSLLGAGVTGELFF
NA,NA,TRBV30,13,TRBJ2-5,TGTGCCTGGAGTGTGGGCGGATTAGAGACCCAGTACTTC,CAWSVGGLETQYF
TRBD2,NA,TRBV24-1,17,TRBJ2-1,TGTGCCACCAGTGAACCCCTAGCGGGAGGGCCGGGGGATGAGCAGTTCTTC,CATSEPLAGGPGDEQFF
TRBD1,many,TRBV5-4,15,TRBJ2-5,TGTGCCAGCAGCCCTGGGACAGGGAAGATTGAGACCCAGTACTTC,CASSPGTGKIETQYF
NA,many,TRBV12-3/TRBV12-4,16,TRBJ1-1,TGTGCCAGCACCATAACCGACGCCTCTCTGAACACTGAAGCTTTCTTT,CASTITDASLNTEAFF
NA,many,TRBV12-3/TRBV12-4,12,TRBJ1-1,TGTGCCAGCAGACCCCGGGGCACTGAAGCTTTCTTT,CASRPRGTEAFF